This record looks at one T cell receptor beta chain sequence and its context. At one of its ends the junction is not consistent with the germline gene, which may arise from a read error. CDR3 size: 16 residues. The germline V gene encodes CDR1 SGHVS and CDR2 FNYEAQ. The record originates from a study of blood T cell repertoires in COVID-19. This table comes from immunoSEQ multiplex PCR, and its TCRdb copy is limited to in-frame clones, with some not included. Here the sample spans a few hundred thousand clones, more than 70% being singletons. Researchers sorted participants into cohorts using their self-reported clinical history.

The sequenced sample consisted of PBMCs or T cells enriched from blood (not recorded which). The V and J genes are TRBV7-6 and TRBJ1-3; weak D call: TRBD1 (5 bases). This sequence was found in a man aged 35 to 55 in a cohort exposed to, infected with or recovered from COVID-19 (not recorded which). The CDR3 sequence: CASSLVGPGSVNTIYF. As DNA, the CDR3 is TGTGCCAGCAGCTTAGTTGGTCCAGGGTCTGTAAACACCATATATTTT.